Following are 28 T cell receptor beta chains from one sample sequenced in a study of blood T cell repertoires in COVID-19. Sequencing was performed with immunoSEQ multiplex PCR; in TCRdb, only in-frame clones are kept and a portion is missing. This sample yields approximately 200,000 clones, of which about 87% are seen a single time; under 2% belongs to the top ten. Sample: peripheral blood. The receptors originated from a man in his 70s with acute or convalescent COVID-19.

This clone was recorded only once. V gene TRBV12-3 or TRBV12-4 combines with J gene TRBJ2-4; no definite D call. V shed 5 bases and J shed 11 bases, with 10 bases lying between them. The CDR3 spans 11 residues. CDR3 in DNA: TGTGCCAGCAGTCAAGGAGAGGTTCAGTACTTC. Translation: CASSQGEVQYF.

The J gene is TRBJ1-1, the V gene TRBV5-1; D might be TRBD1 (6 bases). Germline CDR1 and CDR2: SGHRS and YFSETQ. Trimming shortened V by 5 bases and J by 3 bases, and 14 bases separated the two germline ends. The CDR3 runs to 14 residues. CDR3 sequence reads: CASRATGSDTEAFF. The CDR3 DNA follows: TGCGCCAGCAGGGCTACAGGGAGCGACACTGAAGCTTTCTTT.

This CDR3 reads CASSAWPVSSYEQYF. In DNA, the CDR3 is TGTGCCAGCAGTGCCTGGCCAGTCAGCTCCTACGAGCAGTACTTC. This chain connects TRBV2 to TRBJ2-7, with D unclear. Germline V gives CDR1 SNHLY, CDR2 FYNNEI. With 4 bases removed from V and 0 bases from J, the gap between germline ends came to 13 bases. The CDR3 spans 15 residues.

The CDR3 region is CASSPRTSGLSYEQYF. For the CDR3, the DNA is TGCGCCAGCAGCCCCAGGACTAGCGGGCTCTCCTACGAGCAGTACTTC. The gene calls are TRBV5-1 and TRBJ2-7; TRBD2 matches at 11 bases. The CDR3 has 16 residues. V shed 4 bases and J 0 bases; nucleotides not matched to a gene: 6. CDR1 and CDR2 (germline): SGHRS, YFSETQ.

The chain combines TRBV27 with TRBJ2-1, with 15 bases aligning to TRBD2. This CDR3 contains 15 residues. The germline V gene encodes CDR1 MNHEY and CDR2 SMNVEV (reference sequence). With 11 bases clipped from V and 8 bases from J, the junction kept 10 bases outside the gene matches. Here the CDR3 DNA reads TGTGCCTCCCGGACTAGCGGGAGGGGTAGGGATGAGCAGTTCTTC. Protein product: CASRTSGRGRDEQFF.

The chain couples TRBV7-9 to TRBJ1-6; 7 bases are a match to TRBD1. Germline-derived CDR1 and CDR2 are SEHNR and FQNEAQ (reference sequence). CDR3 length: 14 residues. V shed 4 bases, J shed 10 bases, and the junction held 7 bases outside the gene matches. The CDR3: CASSSTGFRSPLHF. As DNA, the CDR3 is TGTGCCAGCAGCTCGACAGGGTTTCGATCACCCCTCCACTTT.

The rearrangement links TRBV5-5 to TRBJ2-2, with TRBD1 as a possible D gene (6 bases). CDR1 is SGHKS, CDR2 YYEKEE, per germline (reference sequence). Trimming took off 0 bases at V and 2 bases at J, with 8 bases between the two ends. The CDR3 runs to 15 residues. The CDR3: CASSLGTVNTGELFF. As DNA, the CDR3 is TGTGCCAGCAGCTTGGGGACAGTTAACACCGGGGAGCTGTTTTTT.

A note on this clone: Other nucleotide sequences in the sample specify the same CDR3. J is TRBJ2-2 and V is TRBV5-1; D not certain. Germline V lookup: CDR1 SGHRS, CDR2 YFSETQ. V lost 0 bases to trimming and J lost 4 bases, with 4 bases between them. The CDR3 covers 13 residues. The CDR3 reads CASSLAGTGELFF. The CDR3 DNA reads TGCGCCAGCAGCTTGGCCGGCACCGGGGAGCTGTTTTTT. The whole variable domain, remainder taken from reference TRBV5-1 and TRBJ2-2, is KAGVTQTPRYLIKTRGQQVTLSCSPISGHRSVSWYQQTPGQGLQFLFEYFSETQRNKGNFPGRFSGRQFSNSRSEMNVSTLELGDSALYLCASSLAGTGELFFGEGSRLTVL.

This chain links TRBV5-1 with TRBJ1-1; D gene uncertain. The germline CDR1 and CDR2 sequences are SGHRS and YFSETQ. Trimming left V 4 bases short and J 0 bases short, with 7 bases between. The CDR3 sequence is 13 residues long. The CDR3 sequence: CASSPPVNTEAFF. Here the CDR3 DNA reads TGCGCCAGCAGCCCCCCGGTGAACACTGAAGCTTTCTTT.

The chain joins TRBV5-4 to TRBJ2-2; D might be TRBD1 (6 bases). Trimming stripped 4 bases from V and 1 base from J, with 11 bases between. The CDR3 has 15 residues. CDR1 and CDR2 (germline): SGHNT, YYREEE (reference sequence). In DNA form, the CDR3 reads TGTGCCAGCAGCATACAGGACAGGAACACCGGGGAGCTGTTTTTT. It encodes CASSIQDRNTGELFF.

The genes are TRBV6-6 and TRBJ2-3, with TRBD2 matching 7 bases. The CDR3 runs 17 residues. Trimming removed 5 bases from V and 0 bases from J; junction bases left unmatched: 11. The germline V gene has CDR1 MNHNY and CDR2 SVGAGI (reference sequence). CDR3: CASSRGAGVRSTDTQYF. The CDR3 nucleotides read TGTGCCAGCAGTCGAGGGGCGGGGGTTAGGAGCACAGATACGCAGTATTTT.

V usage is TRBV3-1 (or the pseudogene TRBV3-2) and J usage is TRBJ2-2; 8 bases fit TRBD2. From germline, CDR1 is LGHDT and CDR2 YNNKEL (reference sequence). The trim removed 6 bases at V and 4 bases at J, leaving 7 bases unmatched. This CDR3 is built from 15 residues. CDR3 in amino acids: CASSLGGRFTGELFF. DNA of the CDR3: TGTGCCAGCAGTCTAGGCGGGAGGTTCACCGGGGAGCTGTTTTTT.

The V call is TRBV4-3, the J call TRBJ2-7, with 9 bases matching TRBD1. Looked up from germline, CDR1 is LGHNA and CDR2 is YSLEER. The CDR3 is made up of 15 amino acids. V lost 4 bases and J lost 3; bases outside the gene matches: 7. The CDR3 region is CASSRTTGGDYEQYF. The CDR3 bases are TGCGCCAGCAGCCGGACGACAGGGGGAGACTACGAGCAGTACTTC.

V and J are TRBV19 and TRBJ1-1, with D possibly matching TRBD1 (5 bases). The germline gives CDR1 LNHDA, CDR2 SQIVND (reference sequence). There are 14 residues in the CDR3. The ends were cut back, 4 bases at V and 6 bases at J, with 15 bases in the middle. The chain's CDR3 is CASSTGARGAEAFF. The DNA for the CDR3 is TGTGCCAGTAGTACCGGCGCCCGGGGGGCTGAAGCTTTCTTT.

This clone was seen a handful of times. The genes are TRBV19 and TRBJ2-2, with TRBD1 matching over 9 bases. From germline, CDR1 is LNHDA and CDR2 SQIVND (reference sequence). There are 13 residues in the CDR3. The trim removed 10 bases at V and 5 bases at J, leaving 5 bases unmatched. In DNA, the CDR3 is TGTGCCACCGGGACAGGGAATACCGGGGAGCTGTTTTTT. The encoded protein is CATGTGNTGELFF.

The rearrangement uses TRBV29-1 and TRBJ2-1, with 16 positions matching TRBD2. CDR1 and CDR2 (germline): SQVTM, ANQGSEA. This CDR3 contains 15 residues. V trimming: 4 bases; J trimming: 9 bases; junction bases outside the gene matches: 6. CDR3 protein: CSVVRGLAGGGEQFF. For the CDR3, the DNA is TGCAGCGTTGTACGGGGACTAGCGGGAGGGGGTGAGCAGTTCTTC.

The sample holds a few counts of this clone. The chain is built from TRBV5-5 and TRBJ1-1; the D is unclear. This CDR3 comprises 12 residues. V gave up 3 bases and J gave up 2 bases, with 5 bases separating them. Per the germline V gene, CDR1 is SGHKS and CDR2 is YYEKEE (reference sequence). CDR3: CASSSRNTEAFF. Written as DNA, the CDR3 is TGTGCCAGCAGCTCCAGAAACACTGAAGCTTTCTTT.

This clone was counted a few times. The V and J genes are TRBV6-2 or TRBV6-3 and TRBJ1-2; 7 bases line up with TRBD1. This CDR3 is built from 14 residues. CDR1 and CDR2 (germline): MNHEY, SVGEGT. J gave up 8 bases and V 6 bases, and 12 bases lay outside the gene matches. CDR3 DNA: TGTGCCAGCAGCCCCAGACAGGGAAGGCACGGCTACACCTTC. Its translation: CASSPRQGRHGYTF.

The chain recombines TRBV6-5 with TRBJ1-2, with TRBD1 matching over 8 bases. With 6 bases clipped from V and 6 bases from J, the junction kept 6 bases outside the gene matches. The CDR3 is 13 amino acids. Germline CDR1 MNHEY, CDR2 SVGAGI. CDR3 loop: CASRQQGGHGYTF. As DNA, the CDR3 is TGTGCCAGCAGACAACAGGGGGGTCATGGCTACACCTTC.

CDR3 sequence reads: CASSYGLAGGGEQFF. The CDR3 bases are TGTGCCAGCAGCTATGGACTAGCGGGAGGTGGCGAGCAGTTCTTC. This chain uses TRBV11-2 with TRBJ2-1, with 14 nucleotides matching TRBD2. V was clipped by 4 bases and J by 10 bases; unmatched bases: 6. The germline gives CDR1 SGHAT, CDR2 FQNNGV. This CDR3 comprises 15 residues.

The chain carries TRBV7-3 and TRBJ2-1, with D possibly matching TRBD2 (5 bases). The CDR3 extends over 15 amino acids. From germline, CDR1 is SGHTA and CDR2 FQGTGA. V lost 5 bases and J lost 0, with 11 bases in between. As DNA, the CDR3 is TGTGCCAGCAGCCCTACTAGTGTCTCCTACAATGAGCAGTTCTTC. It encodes CASSPTSVSYNEQFF.

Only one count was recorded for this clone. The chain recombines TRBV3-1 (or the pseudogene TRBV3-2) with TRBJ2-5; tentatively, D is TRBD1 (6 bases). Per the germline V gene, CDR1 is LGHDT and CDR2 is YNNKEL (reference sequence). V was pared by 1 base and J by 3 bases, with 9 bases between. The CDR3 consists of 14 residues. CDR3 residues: CASSQVRTEETQYF. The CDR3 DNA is TGTGCCAGCAGCCAAGTAAGGACAGAAGAGACCCAGTACTTC.

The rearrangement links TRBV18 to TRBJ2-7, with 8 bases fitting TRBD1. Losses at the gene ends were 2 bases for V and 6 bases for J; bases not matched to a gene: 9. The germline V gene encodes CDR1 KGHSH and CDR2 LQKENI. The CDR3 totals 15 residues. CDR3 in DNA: TGTGCCAGCTCACCAAACGGACAGGGCACTACCGAGCAGTACTTC. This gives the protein CASSPNGQGTTEQYF.

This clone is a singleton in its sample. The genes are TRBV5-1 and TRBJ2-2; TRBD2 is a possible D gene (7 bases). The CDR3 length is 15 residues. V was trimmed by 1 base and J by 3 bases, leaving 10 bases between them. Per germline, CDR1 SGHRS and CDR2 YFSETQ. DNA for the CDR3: TGCGCCAGCAGCTTGAGGGGGGGTCACACCGGGGAGCTGTTTTTT. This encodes CASSLRGGHTGELFF.

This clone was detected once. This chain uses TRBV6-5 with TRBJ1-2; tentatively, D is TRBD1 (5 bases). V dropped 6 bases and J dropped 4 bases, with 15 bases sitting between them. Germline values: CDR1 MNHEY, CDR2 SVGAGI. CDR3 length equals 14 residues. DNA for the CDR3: TGTGCCAGCAGGCCGCGGGGCCTGAGCTATGGCTACACCTTC. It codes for CASRPRGLSYGYTF.

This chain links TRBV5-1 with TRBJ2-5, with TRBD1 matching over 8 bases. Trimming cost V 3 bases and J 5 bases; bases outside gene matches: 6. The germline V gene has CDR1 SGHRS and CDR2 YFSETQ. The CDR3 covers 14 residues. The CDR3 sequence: CASSSGRQGETQYF. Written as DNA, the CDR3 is TGCGCCAGCAGCTCGGGCCGACAGGGGGAGACCCAGTACTTC. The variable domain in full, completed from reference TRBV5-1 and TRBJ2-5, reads KAGVTQTPRYLIKTRGQQVTLSCSPISGHRSVSWYQQTPGQGLQFLFEYFSETQRNKGNFPGRFSGRQFSNSRSEMNVSTLELGDSALYLCASSSGRQGETQYFGPGTRLLVL.

Here the CDR3 DNA reads TGTGCCAGCAGCACTCGGGACAGCGACATTCAGTACTTC. It encodes CASSTRDSDIQYF. The chain uses TRBV9 and TRBJ2-4; the match to TRBD1 covers 7 bases. The length of the CDR3 is 13 residues. Trimming at V came to 4 bases and at J to 8 bases, leaving 6 bases not matched to a gene. Germline CDR1 reads SGDLS; CDR2 reads YYNGEE.

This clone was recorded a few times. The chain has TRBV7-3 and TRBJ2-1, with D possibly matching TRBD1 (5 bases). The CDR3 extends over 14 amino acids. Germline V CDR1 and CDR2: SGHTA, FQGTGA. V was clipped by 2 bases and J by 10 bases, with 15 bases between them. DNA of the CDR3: TGTGCCAGCAGCTTAGTCTCAGGACACGGCGAGCAGTTCTTC. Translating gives CASSLVSGHGEQFF.